This TCR beta chain was captured in a study of beta chain features in type 1 diabetes. The CDR3 loop spans 16 amino acids. The germline gives CDR1 SNHLY, CDR2 FYNNEI. Trimming removed 1 base at V and 2 bases at J, with 12 bases between. The sample holds a few counts of this clone. The antigen is unknown. cDNA synthesis used the whole RNA isolate, giving expressed TCRB sequences. Clones were read by immunoSEQ multiplex PCR, and TCRdb kept only the in-frame ones, dropping some. This repertoire shows some 280,000 clones, around an eighth found once; its top ten account for roughly 0.018%. Study observations and caveats: Within each of all four CD4+ subsets, Type 1 diabetes patients had TCRB CDR3s that were moderately but significantly shorter.

The clonotype was recovered from a man younger than 45 with type 1 diabetes. V is TRBV2 and J is TRBJ1-5; weak D call: TRBD1 (5 bases). Sequencing was done on a sample of naive CD4+ T cells from blood. The CDR3 spells CASSEGAGFGNQPQHF. CDR3 coding DNA: TGTGCCAGCAGTGAAGGGGCAGGGTTTGGCAATCAGCCCCAGCATTTT.